The next 9 T cell receptor beta chains were all read from a single sample in a study of T-cell reconstitution after alpha-beta-depleted transplantation in children (dated by TCRdb to about 2016). Library prep was done by PCR. The data were produced on an Illumina HiSeq 2500. Molecular barcoding was employed in the preparation of TCR libraries, with unique molecular identifiers being used to normalize TCRbeta repertoire quantification. TCRdb reprocessed the public reads (quality trimming at Q25 with fastp, clone calling with MiXCR) and kept in-frame beta chains. Here each entry gathers all rows of one CDR3 protein and keeps the most common genes and DNA. The sample table contains approximately 510,000 distinct CDR3 sequences; only one count was recorded for around 20% of them. 3.3% of the sample goes to the ten largest clones. The sequencing used PBMCs from the stem cell graft donor, collected from the stem cell graft. Every receptor here comes from a human donor who donated a stem cell graft to a child with acute lymphoblastic leukemia.

This clonotype was counted a few times. This chain joins TRBV5-1 and TRBJ2-3; 11 bases map to TRBD2. CDR1 is SGHRS, CDR2 YFSETQ, per germline. The trim removed 4 bases at V and 4 bases at J, leaving 11 bases unmatched. The CDR3 has 17 residues. The CDR3 region is CASSDPTSGGRADTQYF. CDR3 in DNA: TGCGCCAGCAGCGACCCTACTAGCGGGGGAAGGGCAGATACGCAGTATTTT.

J is TRBJ2-1 and V is TRBV12-3 or TRBV12-4, with D perhaps TRBD2 (6 bases). This CDR3 has 14 residues. Trimming stripped 4 bases from V and 5 bases from J, with 12 bases between. The CDR3: CASSSGVPHNEQFF. The CDR3 nucleotides read TGTGCCAGCAGTTCGGGAGTCCCCCACAATGAGCAGTTCTTC.

V usage is TRBV10-3 and J usage is TRBJ2-1; no firm D call. Germline V gene sequence: CDR1 ENHRY, CDR2 SYGVKD. This CDR3 region has 16 residues. V shed 2 bases and J shed 0 bases, with 11 bases lying between them. As DNA, the CDR3 is TGTGCCATCAGTGAGGATTCATCTAGCTCCTACAATGAGCAGTTCTTC. Protein: CAISEDSSSSYNEQFF.

The chain uses TRBV7-6 and TRBJ1-1; possibly TRBD1 for D (6 bases). V lost 7 bases and J 0 bases, leaving 15 bases between the germline ends. The CDR3 sequence is 15 residues long. The germline gives CDR1 SGHVS, CDR2 FNYEAQ. The CDR3 protein is CASTLGAGMNTEAFF. CDR3 DNA: TGTGCCAGCACCTTGGGGGCGGGGATGAACACTGAAGCTTTCTTT.

The chain is built from TRBV6-6 and TRBJ2-5, with no clear D. V gave up 5 bases and J gave up 4 bases, with 8 bases separating them. The CDR3 sequence is 12 residues long. The germline V gene encodes CDR1 MNHNY and CDR2 SVGAGI (reference sequence). CDR3 sequence: CASSTWGETQYF. The CDR3, as DNA: TGTGCCAGCAGTACGTGGGGAGAGACCCAGTACTTC.

The chain is built from TRBV13 and TRBJ2-7; 7 bases are shared with TRBD1. Germline CDR1 reads PRHDT; CDR2 reads FYEKMQ (reference sequence). CDR3 length equals 15 residues. V lost 5 bases, J lost 6 bases, and 13 bases stayed unmatched. In DNA, the CDR3 is TGTGCCAGCAGCCAACCGACAGGGAAGGGGGTCGAGCAGTACTTC. Amino acids: CASSQPTGKGVEQYF.

This clonotype was detected only a few times. The CDR3 is CASSQTSGLSSYNEQFF. CDR3 coding DNA: TGCGCCAGCAGCCAGACTAGCGGATTGAGCTCCTACAATGAGCAGTTCTTC. V gene TRBV5-1 combines with J gene TRBJ2-1; 9 nucleotides match TRBD2. V was pared by 4 bases and J by 0 bases, with 8 bases of the junction left unmatched. Germline V gene lookup returns CDR1 SGHRS and CDR2 YFSETQ. This CDR3 contains 17 residues.

V is TRBV19 and J is TRBJ1-3, with 7 bases that match TRBD1. Germline V gene sequence: CDR1 LNHDA, CDR2 SQIVND (reference sequence). There are 18 residues in the CDR3. The junction had 12 bases not matched to a gene; V was cut back by 3 bases and J by 1 base. The CDR3 bases are TGTGCCAGTAGTATGATCACCCACGGGACAGCTTCTGGAAACACCATATATTTT. This encodes CASSMITHGTASGNTIYF.

The rearrangement joins TRBV7-9 to TRBJ1-4; D is unclear. The CDR3 runs to 11 residues. Trimming removed 4 bases from V and 10 bases from J, with 7 bases in between. Germline lookup yields CDR1 SEHNR and CDR2 FQNEAQ (reference sequence). The CDR3 bases are TGTGCCAGCAGCTCCCTATTAAAACTGTTTTTT. Amino acid sequence: CASSSLLKLFF.